These 27 T cell receptor beta chains were sequenced from one sample in a study of blood T cell repertoires in COVID-19. Assay: immunoSEQ multiplex PCR; the TCRdb copy retains only in-frame clones and omits some. The table has tens of thousands of clones, roughly 85% seen once. The specimen sequenced was peripheral blood. The receptors shown here come from a human donor in a cohort sampled during active or convalescent COVID-19.

In DNA form, the CDR3 reads TGTGCCAGCAGCCCCCAGGGGAGCAATCAGCCCCAGCATTTT. Translating gives CASSPQGSNQPQHF. J is TRBJ1-5 and V is TRBV3-1 (or the pseudogene TRBV3-2); D might be TRBD1 (6 bases). CDR3 length equals 14 residues. V was cut by 4 bases and J by 1 base, with 8 bases left in between. CDR1 is LGHDT and CDR2 is YNNKEL in the germline V gene (reference sequence).

J is TRBJ2-7 and V is TRBV20-1; D ambiguous. CDR1 and CDR2 (germline): DFQATT, SNEGSKA (reference sequence). The V gene lost 3 bases and the J gene lost 0 bases, with 12 bases spanning the gap. The CDR3 extends over 14 amino acids. CDR3 residues: CSASPTQTSYEQYF. CDR3 nucleotide sequence: TGCAGTGCTAGTCCAACACAGACCTCCTACGAGCAGTACTTC.

V gene TRBV5-5 combines with J gene TRBJ1-5; the D gene is possibly TRBD1 (6 bases). Between the trimmed V and J ends, which lost 4 bases and 3 bases, there was a span of 20 bases. Germline CDR1 reads SGHKS; CDR2 reads YYEKEE (reference sequence). CDR3 length: 17 residues. CDR3 sequence reads: CASSPTLGAGNNQPQHF. The CDR3 DNA reads TGTGCCAGCAGCCCAACTCTGGGGGCAGGGAACAATCAGCCCCAGCATTTT.

This chain connects TRBV19 to TRBJ1-5, with 9 bases aligning to TRBD1. V gave up 10 bases and J gave up 7 bases; unmatched junction bases: 11. The germline gives CDR1 LNHDA, CDR2 SQIVND (reference sequence). This CDR3 contains 14 residues. The CDR3 region has the DNA TGTGCCACACAGAGGGGACAGGGAGGACAGCCCCAGCATTTT. This codes for CATQRGQGGQPQHF.

The chain links TRBV12-5 to TRBJ1-1; D might be TRBD1 (5 bases). Trimming removed 2 bases from V and 5 bases from J, with 12 bases in between. This CDR3 is built from 14 residues. Germline V lookup: CDR1 LGHNT, CDR2 FRNRAP. The CDR3 protein is CASGLPGGGTEAFF. In nucleotides, the CDR3 is TGTGCTAGTGGTTTGCCCGGGGGGGGGACTGAAGCTTTCTTT.

J is TRBJ2-1 and V is TRBV7-6, with 11 bases aligning to TRBD2. The CDR3 has 16 amino acids. Germline V gene lookup returns CDR1 SGHVS and CDR2 FNYEAQ. The junction had 9 bases not matched to a gene; V was cut back by 5 bases and J by 6 bases. CDR3 nucleotides: TGTGCCAGCAGCCCAAGTCTAGCGGGGGGTGGCAATGAGCAGTTCTTC. Encoded protein: CASSPSLAGGGNEQFF. Full variable domain (rest looked up from reference TRBV7-6 and TRBJ2-1): GAGVSQSPRYKVTKRGQDVALRCDPISGHVSLYWYRQALGQGPEFLTYFNYEAQQDKSGLPNDRFSAERPEGSISTLTIQRTEQRDSAMYRCASSPSLAGGGNEQFFGPGTRLTVL.

The rearrangement links TRBV10-2 to TRBJ2-7; 8 positions match TRBD1. J lost 0 bases, V lost 2 bases, and 0 bases had no gene match. The CDR3 loop spans 14 amino acids. Germline V gene data show CDR1 as WSHSY and CDR2 as SAAADI. Here the CDR3 DNA reads TGCGCCAGCAGTGAGCAGGGGGCCTCCTACGAGCAGTACTTC. It codes for CASSEQGASYEQYF.

This chain uses TRBV6-5 with TRBJ2-7; possibly TRBD1 for D (5 bases). Trimming removed 4 bases at V and 2 bases at J, with 15 bases between. CDR1 and CDR2 (germline): MNHEY, SVGAGI. This CDR3 has 15 residues. CDR3 region: CASSLTAMPTYEQYF. The CDR3 DNA reads TGTGCCAGCAGTTTGACAGCGATGCCTACCTACGAGCAGTACTTC.

V usage is TRBV27 and J usage is TRBJ1-4; 7 bases map to TRBD1. CDR1 is MNHEY, CDR2 SMNVEV, per germline (reference sequence). This CDR3 has 15 amino acids. Trimming took 5 bases from V and 3 from J; bases not matched to a gene: 6. CDR3 in DNA: TGTGCCAGCAGTCTCCGACAGGGACCTAATGAAAAACTGTTTTTT. Translated: CASSLRQGPNEKLFF.

The chain joins TRBV5-1 to TRBJ1-1; TRBD1 might be the D (6 bases). V was shortened by 3 bases and J by 1 base, with 10 bases between the two germline ends. The CDR3 spans 14 residues. From germline, CDR1 is SGHRS and CDR2 YFSETQ. In DNA, the CDR3 is TGCGCCAGCAGCTCCACAGGGCAGAACACTGAAGCTTTCTTT. Protein sequence: CASSSTGQNTEAFF. Full variable domain (remainder filled in from reference TRBV5-1 and TRBJ1-1): KAGVTQTPRYLIKTRGQQVTLSCSPISGHRSVSWYQQTPGQGLQFLFEYFSETQRNKGNFPGRFSGRQFSNSRSEMNVSTLELGDSALYLCASSSTGQNTEAFFGQGTRLTVV.

V usage is TRBV5-1 and J usage is TRBJ1-4, with D hard to call. The germline V gene encodes CDR1 SGHRS and CDR2 YFSETQ. The CDR3 totals 15 residues. V was cut by 0 bases and J by 0 bases, with 6 bases left in between. CDR3 bases: TGCGCCAGCAGCTTGGCCGGGGCAACTAATGAAAAACTGTTTTTT. Translation: CASSLAGATNEKLFF.

CDR3 DNA sequence: TGTGCCAGCAGCCCTTCCTGGGGCACGTACACTGAAGCTTTCTTT. Encoded protein: CASSPSWGTYTEAFF. V gene TRBV3-1 (or the pseudogene TRBV3-2) combines with J gene TRBJ1-1; D possibly corresponds to TRBD1 (5 bases). V lost 4 bases to trimming and J lost 3 bases, with 15 bases between them. The CDR3 totals 15 residues. CDR1 LGHDT and CDR2 YNNKEL come from the germline V gene (reference sequence).

J is TRBJ1-4 and V is TRBV5-4; D gene unclear. The CDR3 has 13 amino acids. Germline V gene sequence: CDR1 SGHNT, CDR2 YYREEE (reference sequence). Trimming pared 5 bases from V and 5 bases from J, leaving 10 bases between. The CDR3 DNA reads TGTGCCAGCAGTCTGGCACAGAATGAAAAACTGTTTTTT. Its protein is CASSLAQNEKLFF. The whole variable domain, filled in from reference TRBV5-4 and TRBJ1-4, reads ETGVTQSPTHLIKTRGQQVTLRCSSQSGHNTVSWYQQALGQGPQFIFQYYREEENGRGNFPPRFSGLQFPNYSSELNVNALELDDSALYLCASSLAQNEKLFFGSGTQLSVL.

The J gene is TRBJ1-2, the V gene TRBV12-3 or TRBV12-4; 7 nucleotides agree with TRBD1. Trimming took 3 bases from V and 6 from J; bases not matched to a gene: 4. The CDR3 has 13 amino acids. Here the CDR3 reads CASSFGQVDGYTF. In DNA form, the CDR3 reads TGTGCCAGCAGTTTCGGACAGGTGGATGGCTACACCTTC.

This clone was recorded a few times. The CDR3: CASSEGEGLYGYTF. DNA for the CDR3: TGTGCCAGCAGTGAAGGAGAAGGACTCTATGGCTACACCTTC. The chain couples TRBV2 to TRBJ1-2; D is uncertain. Germline lookup yields CDR1 SNHLY and CDR2 FYNNEI. Trimming left V 1 base short and J 4 bases short, with 10 bases between. The CDR3 consists of 14 residues. Combining the CDR3 with reference TRBV2 and TRBJ1-2 gives the whole variable domain EPEVTQTPSHQVTQMGQEVILRCVPISNHLYFYWYRQILGQKVEFLVSFYNNEISEKSEIFDDQFSVERPDGSNFTLKIRSTKLEDSAMYFCASSEGEGLYGYTFGSGTRLTVV.

This rearrangement joins TRBV6-1 to TRBJ1-5, with 8 positions matching TRBD1. V was pared by 0 bases and J by 7 bases, with 5 bases of the junction left unmatched. The CDR3 loop spans 15 amino acids. Germline CDR1 is MNHNS and CDR2 is SASEGT. This chain's CDR3 is CASSEADRARQPQHF. The CDR3 DNA is TGTGCCAGCAGTGAAGCGGACAGGGCACGGCAGCCCCAGCATTTT.

This chain links TRBV5-4 with TRBJ1-2, with a tentative D call TRBD1 (5 bases). The CDR3 covers 12 residues. Trimming removed 6 bases at V and 5 bases at J, with 11 bases between. Germline assignment: CDR1 SGHNT and CDR2 YYREEE (reference sequence). CDR3 region: CASTTGLYGYTF. CDR3 coding DNA: TGTGCCAGCACCACAGGTCTATATGGCTACACCTTC.

This chain joins TRBV6-6 and TRBJ2-7; 9 nucleotides agree with TRBD1. The CDR3 has 15 residues. Germline V gene sequence: CDR1 MNHNY, CDR2 SVGAGI (reference sequence). V lost 5 bases, J lost 5 bases, and 10 bases stayed unmatched. The CDR3 coding sequence is TGTGCCAGCAGTCCGACCGGGACAGGGTCCAACGAGCAGTACTTC. It yields the protein CASSPTGTGSNEQYF.

The V and J genes are TRBV5-4 and TRBJ1-6; D call uncertain. Trimming shortened V by 0 bases and J by 6 bases, and 7 bases separated the two germline ends. Germline V gene sequence: CDR1 SGHNT, CDR2 YYREEE (reference sequence). This CDR3 has 14 residues. CDR3 nucleotide sequence: TGTGCCAGCAGCTTGGCCCAGATTAATTCACCCCTCCACTTT. The encoded protein is CASSLAQINSPLHF.

The V call is TRBV7-8, the J call TRBJ2-5, with 9 bases fitting TRBD1. The CDR3 is 15 residues long. V was pared by 5 bases and J by 5 bases, with 9 bases of the junction left unmatched. Germline lookup yields CDR1 SGHVS and CDR2 FQNEAQ. The CDR3 DNA is TGTGCCAGCAGCCTGTCCCGGGACAGGGTGGAGACCCAGTACTTC. Translated: CASSLSRDRVETQYF.

The rearrangement uses TRBV6-6 and TRBJ1-1; D is perhaps TRBD1 (5 bases). V lost 4 bases to trimming and J lost 8 bases, with 8 bases between them. CDR1 is MNHNY and CDR2 is SVGAGI in the germline V gene (reference sequence). The CDR3 has 11 amino acids. CDR3 in DNA: TGTGCCAGCAGTTGGGGCAGCGAAGCTTTCTTT. Protein: CASSWGSEAFF.

The CDR3 is CAISEVAGYEQYF. CDR3 DNA: TGTGCCATCAGTGAAGTGGCTGGCTACGAGCAGTACTTC. The J gene is TRBJ2-7, the V gene TRBV10-3; D remains ambiguous. The CDR3 contains 13 residues. CDR1 is ENHRY, CDR2 SYGVKD, per germline. The V and J ends lost 3 bases and 3 bases respectively, with 9 bases between them.

The chain joins TRBV4-2 to TRBJ2-3, with a tentative D call TRBD1 (5 bases). V dropped 0 bases and J dropped 2 bases, with 9 bases sitting between them. The CDR3 is 15 amino acids. Germline V gene sequence: CDR1 LGHNA, CDR2 YNFKEQ. CDR3 in DNA: TGTGCCAGCAGCCAAGATCACAGGTTCACAGATACGCAGTATTTT. Protein product: CASSQDHRFTDTQYF.

The chain joins TRBV28 to TRBJ1-2; D call uncertain. This CDR3 region has 12 residues. CDR1 MDHEN and CDR2 SYDVKM come from the germline V gene. V lost 4 bases, J lost 4 bases, and 7 bases lay in between. The CDR3 DNA is TGTGCCAGCAGTTCAGGATCCTATGGCTACACCTTC. It specifies CASSSGSYGYTF.

This clone has a handful of counts. This chain connects TRBV7-2 to TRBJ1-1; maybe TRBD1 (6 bases). V lost 5 bases to trimming and J lost 3 bases, with 13 bases between them. The CDR3 is made up of 14 amino acids. Germline lookup yields CDR1 SGHTA and CDR2 FQGNSA. CDR3 protein: CASSAYRDDTEAFF. The CDR3 DNA sequence: TGTGCCAGCAGCGCCTACAGGGACGACACTGAAGCTTTCTTT.

This clone occurred a few times. The chain links TRBV6-2 or TRBV6-3 to TRBJ2-7; tentative D call: TRBD1 (5 bases). This CDR3 spans 15 amino acids. CDR1 is MNHEY and CDR2 is SVGEGT in the germline V gene. Trimming pared 6 bases from V and 6 bases from J, leaving 21 bases between. The chain's CDR3 is CASSSLMGPVAEQYF. CDR3 DNA: TGTGCCAGCAGCTCCCTCATGGGGCCCGTAGCCGAGCAGTACTTC.

This clone showed up just a few times. The V gene is TRBV20-1, the J gene TRBJ2-5; the match to TRBD2 covers 7 bases. This CDR3 is built from 15 residues. Germline V gene data show CDR1 as DFQATT and CDR2 as SNEGSKA (reference sequence). J lost 0 bases, V lost 3 bases, and 7 bases had no gene match. The CDR3 DNA sequence: TGCAGTGCTAGTCCTGGTAGCGGGTACCAAGAGACCCAGTACTTC. Translating it yields CSASPGSGYQETQYF.